Presented here are 30 T cell receptor beta chains from one specimen sequenced in a study of monozygotic twins with inflammatory bowel disease. TCRdb reprocessed the 5' RACE reads; each CDR3 protein has one entry and no DNA is given. The record lists tens of thousands of distinct CDR3 sequences, of which the ten most abundant hold about 8%. Sequencing was performed on blood. The receptors were gathered from a human donor with ulcerative colitis or Crohn's disease, or a healthy co-twin of an affected twin (not recorded which).

The chain has TRBV5-1 and TRBJ2-7; the TCRdb call, TRBD1, lacks DNA for checking. Germline values: CDR1 SGHRS, CDR2 YFSETQ. This CDR3 contains 15 residues. The chain's CDR3 is CASSISRDNTYEQYF.

The V and J genes are TRBV19 and TRBJ1-1; the TCRdb call, TRBD1, lacks DNA for checking. Germline lookup yields CDR1 LNHDA and CDR2 SQIVND (reference sequence). The CDR3 contains 11 residues. This CDR3 reads CASSIPRGAFF.

The gene calls are TRBV5-1 and TRBJ2-3; without DNA, the TCRdb call of TRBD1 cannot be checked. The CDR3 sequence is 13 residues long. Germline lookup yields CDR1 SGHRS and CDR2 YFSETQ. CDR3 residues: CASSGGFTDTQYF.

The V gene is TRBV20-1, the J gene TRBJ2-1. The CDR3 consists of 14 residues. Germline lookup yields CDR1 DFQATT and CDR2 SNEGSKA (reference sequence). CDR3 region: CSAYISGLHNEQFF.

The chain uses TRBV19 and TRBJ2-3; TCRdb outputs TRBD1, but without DNA this stays unchecked. The CDR3 has 14 residues. Per germline, CDR1 LNHDA and CDR2 SQIVND (reference sequence). The CDR3 protein is CASSIGGHTDTQYF.

This chain joins TRBV5-5 and TRBJ2-6; TCRdb gives TRBD1 as the D gene, but with no DNA this cannot be confirmed. Germline CDR1 SGHKS, CDR2 YYEKEE (reference sequence). CDR3 length: 18 amino acids. The CDR3 loop reads CASSLVDRGFSGANVLTF.

The chain joins TRBV12-3 or TRBV12-4 to TRBJ2-7; no DNA is available, so the TRBD1 call from TCRdb remains unchecked. This CDR3 has 13 residues. This CDR3 is CASTRDLNYEQYF.

The chain employs TRBV18 and TRBJ1-6. Germline V lookup: CDR1 KGHSH, CDR2 LQKENI. This CDR3 region has 13 residues. CDR3 sequence: CASSEGSQTPLHF.

This chain connects TRBV9 to TRBJ2-1; TCRdb calls TRBD1, which cannot be checked without DNA. Germline assignment: CDR1 SGDLS and CDR2 YYNGEE. The CDR3 runs to 11 residues. CDR3 in amino acids: CASRSYNEQFF. The full variable domain, with the rest looked up from reference TRBV9 and TRBJ2-1, is DSGVTQTPKHLITATGQRVTLRCSPRSGDLSVYWYQQSLDQGLQFLIQYYNGEERAKGNILERFSAQQFPDLHSELNLSSLELGDSALYFCASRSYNEQFFGPGTRLTVL.

The gene calls are TRBV12-3 or TRBV12-4 and TRBJ2-3. The CDR3 consists of 12 residues. The CDR3 here is CASSFVQDTQYF.

This chain connects TRBV7-9 to TRBJ1-2. Germline V gives CDR1 SEHNR, CDR2 FQNEAQ (reference sequence). The CDR3 spans 13 residues. The CDR3 spells CAGSSNGNYGYTF.

The rearrangement uses TRBV10-3 and TRBJ1-4. CDR1 and CDR2 from the germline V gene are ENHRY and SYGVKD. The CDR3 is 14 amino acids. CDR3 protein: CAIAAVATNEKLFF.

The CDR3 loop reads CASSLEQGTEAFF. This chain links TRBV12-3 or TRBV12-4 with TRBJ1-1; TCRdb's assignment of TRBD1 cannot be checked, as there is no DNA. This CDR3 comprises 13 residues.

The gene calls are TRBV5-5 and TRBJ2-7; the TCRdb D gene call, TRBD1, has no DNA to confirm it. CDR1 SGHKS and CDR2 YYEKEE come from the germline V gene (reference sequence). This CDR3 spans 15 amino acids. The CDR3 protein is CASSYRQGGTGEQYF.

V and J are TRBV5-1 and TRBJ2-7. Per the germline V gene, CDR1 is SGHRS and CDR2 is YFSETQ. The length of the CDR3 is 13 residues. CDR3 in amino acids: CASHHDSSYEQYF.

The gene calls are TRBV4-1 and TRBJ2-7; without DNA, the TCRdb call of TRBD1 cannot be checked. Germline V gene data show CDR1 as MGHRA and CDR2 as YSYEKL. The CDR3 is 16 residues long. The CDR3 sequence: CASSFHPGTVLREQYF.

CDR3 protein: CASSLPPRFGTEAFF. The genes are TRBV27 and TRBJ1-1; checking the TCRdb D call of TRBD1 is not possible without DNA. CDR1 is MNHEY, CDR2 SMNVEV, per germline (reference sequence). The CDR3 length is 15 residues.

V usage is TRBV2 and J usage is TRBJ1-2. Germline lookup yields CDR1 SNHLY and CDR2 FYNNEI. The CDR3 covers 11 residues. This CDR3 is CASSENYGYTF.

The chain carries TRBV6-1 and TRBJ2-2; the D call of TRBD1 rests on TCRdb alone, since no DNA is present to check it. Germline CDR1 MNHNS, CDR2 SASEGT. The CDR3 has 16 amino acids. The CDR3 region is CASRVTSGGSTGELFF.

The rearrangement joins TRBV7-3 to TRBJ2-2; the D call of TRBD2 rests on TCRdb alone, since no DNA is present to check it. The length of the CDR3 is 14 residues. CDR1 and CDR2 from the germline V gene are SGHTA and FQGTGA. This chain's CDR3 is CASSRGSNTGELFF.

V and J are TRBV7-2 and TRBJ1-5; TCRdb names TRBD1, which stays unverified in the absence of DNA. The germline CDR1 and CDR2 sequences are SGHTA and FQGNSA. CDR3 size: 15 residues. CDR3 amino acids: CASSWGRPVNQPQHF. Combining the CDR3 with reference TRBV7-2 and TRBJ1-5 gives the whole variable domain GAGVSQSPSNKVTEKGKDVELRCDPISGHTALYWYRQSLGQGLEFLIYFQGNSAPDKSGLPSDRFSAERTGGSVSTLTIQRTQQEDSAVYLCASSWGRPVNQPQHFGDGTRLSIL.

V is TRBV20-1 and J is TRBJ2-7; without DNA, the TCRdb call of TRBD2 cannot be checked. The CDR3 sequence is 12 residues long. Germline assignment: CDR1 DFQATT and CDR2 SNEGSKA (reference sequence). Here the CDR3 reads CSASLVDNEQYF.

This chain uses TRBV10-1 with TRBJ2-1; TCRdb gives TRBD1 as the D gene, but with no DNA this cannot be confirmed. Germline values: CDR1 WNHNN, CDR2 SYGVQD (reference sequence). This CDR3 is built from 13 residues. The CDR3: CASSESGQREQFF.

The J gene is TRBJ1-1, the V gene TRBV14. The germline gives CDR1 SGHDN, CDR2 FVKESK. The CDR3 covers 17 residues. This chain's CDR3 is CASSQELVGELNTEAFF.

The gene calls are TRBV5-5 and TRBJ2-5. Germline V lookup: CDR1 SGHKS, CDR2 YYEKEE (reference sequence). This CDR3 is built from 16 residues. CDR3 sequence reads: CASSLGPTSGQETQYF.

The chain links TRBV5-1 to TRBJ2-7; the D call of TRBD1 rests on TCRdb alone, since no DNA is present to check it. Germline V gene data show CDR1 as SGHRS and CDR2 as YFSETQ. The CDR3 has 15 residues. CDR3 amino acids: CASSWGDTRTYEQYF.

V and J are TRBV13 and TRBJ1-5. This CDR3 comprises 16 residues. From germline, CDR1 is PRHDT and CDR2 FYEKMQ (reference sequence). CDR3 sequence reads: CASSLGYSRSNQPQHF.

This chain joins TRBV20-1 and TRBJ2-1. In germline, CDR1 is DFQATT, CDR2 SNEGSKA (reference sequence). There are 14 residues in the CDR3. The CDR3 here is CSARGRWEKDEQFF.

The chain employs TRBV7-8 and TRBJ2-3; as DNA is missing, the TRBD1 call by TCRdb cannot be tested. Germline assignment: CDR1 SGHVS and CDR2 FQNEAQ. CDR3 length: 17 amino acids. CDR3 sequence: CASSLGYRDKATDTQYF.

The CDR3 region is CASSFGGVESYGYTF. The J gene is TRBJ1-2, the V gene TRBV7-2. The CDR3 spans 15 residues. From germline, CDR1 is SGHTA and CDR2 FQGNSA. The variable domain in full, with the rest retrieved from reference TRBV7-2 and TRBJ1-2, is GAGVSQSPSNKVTEKGKDVELRCDPISGHTALYWYRQSLGQGLEFLIYFQGNSAPDKSGLPSDRFSAERTGGSVSTLTIQRTQQEDSAVYLCASSFGGVESYGYTFGSGTRLTVV.